These 7 T cell receptor beta chains originate from one sample sequenced in a study of cytomegalovirus exposure and HLA in healthy donors. The PCR had 60 Vbeta and 13 Jbeta primers. Using immunoSEQ multiplex PCR, the repertoire was profiled, and TCRdb retains in-frame clones only, with some absent. The sample gives more than 100,000 clones, 75% to 90% of which show up once; approximately 1.5% is in the top ten. The sequenced material came from PBMCs. These receptors originate from a man between 35 and 55 years old in good health and CMV-seronegative.

The genes are TRBV19 and TRBJ1-5; 10 positions agree with TRBD1. This CDR3 is 18 amino acids long. Trimming removed 7 bases from V and 0 bases from J; junction bases left unmatched: 12. The germline V gene has CDR1 LNHDA and CDR2 SQIVND (reference sequence). The CDR3 loop reads CASMTGTGATPSNQPQHF. The CDR3 nucleotides are TGTGCCAGTATGACCGGGACAGGGGCTACCCCTAGCAATCAGCCCCAGCATTTT.

This sequence joins TRBV15 and TRBJ1-2; 11 positions agree with TRBD1. Per germline, CDR1 LNHNV and CDR2 YYDKDF (reference sequence). With V trimmed by 4 bases and J by 0 bases, 4 bases remained unmatched. The CDR3 has 16 residues. CDR3 DNA sequence: TGTGCCACCAGCACTGGACAGGGGGCTACTAACTATGGCTACACCTTC. The encoded protein is CATSTGQGATNYGYTF.

The J gene is TRBJ2-2, the V gene TRBV7-9, with TRBD1 matching 9 bases. Per the germline V gene, CDR1 is SEHNR and CDR2 is FQNEAQ (reference sequence). The CDR3 consists of 15 residues. Germline trimming cut 2 bases from V and 4 bases from J; bases unmatched to any gene: 2. The CDR3: CASSLTGGSTGELFF. CDR3 DNA: TGTGCCAGCAGCTTAACAGGGGGCTCCACCGGGGAGCTGTTTTTT.

The chain recombines TRBV6-5 with TRBJ2-4; 12 nucleotides line up with TRBD2. The CDR3 is made up of 16 amino acids. In germline, CDR1 is MNHEY, CDR2 SVGAGI. V gave up 3 bases and J gave up 5 bases; unmatched junction bases: 5. The CDR3 DNA follows: TGTGCCAGCAGTTATGGGGCTAGCGGGGGGGAAAACATTCAGTACTTC. Its protein product is CASSYGASGGENIQYF.

CDR3 nucleotides: TGCAGCGTTGCAGGGGGGAATTCACCCCTCCACTTT. This translates into CSVAGGNSPLHF. The rearrangement uses TRBV29-1 and TRBJ1-6, with 7 positions matching TRBD1. V gave up 4 bases and J gave up 7 bases; unmatched junction bases: 1. Germline V gene data show CDR1 as SQVTM and CDR2 as ANQGSEA. CDR3 length: 12 amino acids.

The CDR3 region is CASTRGGSASQETQYF. The CDR3 bases are TGTGCCAGCACCAGAGGGGGAAGCGCCTCCCAAGAGACCCAGTACTTC. The genes are TRBV9 and TRBJ2-5, with D possibly being TRBD1 (6 bases). Germline V CDR1 and CDR2: SGDLS, YYNGEE. The CDR3 is 16 amino acids. Trimming removed 6 bases from V and 1 base from J, with 19 bases in between.

This clone showed up just once. V and J are TRBV19 and TRBJ2-2; 7 bases are shared with TRBD1. Germline CDR1 reads LNHDA; CDR2 reads SQIVND (reference sequence). With 9 bases clipped from V and 0 bases from J, the junction kept 4 bases outside the gene matches. The CDR3 runs 14 residues. The CDR3 sequence: CASRQGANTGELFF. The CDR3 nucleotides are TGTGCCAGCAGACAGGGTGCGAACACCGGGGAGCTGTTTTTT.